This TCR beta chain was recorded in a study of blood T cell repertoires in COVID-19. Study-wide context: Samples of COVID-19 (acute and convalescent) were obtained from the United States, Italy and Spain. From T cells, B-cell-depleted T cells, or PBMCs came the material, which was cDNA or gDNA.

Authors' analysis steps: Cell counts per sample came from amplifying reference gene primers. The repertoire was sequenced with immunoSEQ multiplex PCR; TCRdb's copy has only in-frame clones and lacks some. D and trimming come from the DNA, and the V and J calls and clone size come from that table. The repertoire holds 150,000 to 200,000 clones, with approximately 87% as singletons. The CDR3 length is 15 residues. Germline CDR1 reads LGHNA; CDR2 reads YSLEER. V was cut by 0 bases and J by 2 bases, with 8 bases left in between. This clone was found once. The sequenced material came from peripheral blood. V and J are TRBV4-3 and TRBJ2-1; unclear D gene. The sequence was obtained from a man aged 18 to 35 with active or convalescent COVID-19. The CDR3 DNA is TGCGCCAGCAGCCAAGATCCTATGACCTACAATGAGCAGTTCTTC. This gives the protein CASSQDPMTYNEQFF.